This T cell receptor beta chain was sequenced during a study of T cell changes during pregnancy in multiple sclerosis. Only in-frame clones appear in the TCRdb table, and some are missing; sequencing was by immunoSEQ multiplex PCR. In the table there are more than 25,000 clones, roughly 90% of which are singletons. Germline CDR1 reads MRHNA; CDR2 reads SNTAGT. This CDR3 is 15 amino acids long. With V trimmed by 3 bases and J by 3 bases, 4 bases remained unmatched. The sequences come from CD8+ T cells from peripheral blood mononuclear cells, collected in the first trimester of pregnancy. V usage is TRBV6-4 and J usage is TRBJ2-2; 7 bases are a match to TRBD2. The receptor comes from a female donor with multiple sclerosis, enrolled in a pregnancy study. For the CDR3, the DNA is TGTGCCAGCAGTGAGCGGGGGTCGGACACCGGGGAGCTGTTTTTT. It yields the protein CASSERGSDTGELFF.